This is a list of T cell receptor beta chains from one sample in a study of T-cell memory formation after mild COVID-19. MiXCR, applied by TCRdb to the 5' RACE reads, yields one record per CDR3 protein. Of hundreds of thousands of distinct CDR3 sequences listed, roughly 16% are singletons. Sequencing was carried out using PBMCs or a T cell subset sorted from them (not recorded which). The receptors originated from a man between 18 and 35 years old who had mild COVID-19 (a few samples of this study predate the infection). Cell type and time point are not known. The CDR3 runs from the conserved cysteine through the conserved F or W. A D gene is named only where the DNA matches it firmly. Size is omitted from some rows. Given values are once, few, many or a class for expanded clones.

clone_size j_call v_call d_call cdr3_aa cdr3_nt
- TRBJ1-4 TRBV2 - CASSEEGQGNEKLFF TGTGCCAGCAGTGAAGAGGGGCAGGGTAATGAAAAACTGTTTTTT
- TRBJ2-2 TRBV4-1 - CASSHGGRPGELFF TGCGCCAGCAGCCACGGGGGTCGACCCGGGGAGCTGTTTTTT
- TRBJ2-7 TRBV15 - CATSGDRSYEQYF TGTGCCACCAGCGGTGACAGAAGCTACGAGCAGTACTTC
few TRBJ2-1 TRBV7-2 TRBD2 CASNPSGGDTEQFF TGTGCCAGCAACCCTAGCGGGGGGGATACTGAGCAGTTCTTC
- TRBJ2-1 TRBV21-1 - CASSKGPAGHNEQFF TGTGCCAGCAGCAAAGGGCCGGCAGGGCACAATGAGCAGTTCTTC
- TRBJ1-1 TRBV2 - CASIFPSGRGNTEAFF TGTGCCAGCATCTTCCCCTCGGGCAGGGGGAACACTGAAGCTTTCTTT
- TRBJ1-5 TRBV2 TRBD1 CASNPGQGWGSNQPQHF TGTGCCAGCAATCCGGGACAGGGGTGGGGGAGCAATCAGCCCCAGCATTTT
many TRBJ2-2 TRBV5-1 TRBD1 CASVAGTANTGELFF TGCGCCAGCGTCGCCGGGACAGCGAACACCGGGGAGCTGTTTTTT
- TRBJ2-1 TRBV30 TRBD1 CAWNRGLSNEQFF TGTGCCTGGAACAGGGGGCTTTCCAATGAGCAGTTCTTC
- TRBJ1-5 TRBV12-3/TRBV12-4 - CASTNSYNQPQHF TGTGCCAGCACCAACAGTTACAATCAGCCCCAGCATTTT
- TRBJ1-2 TRBV7-2 TRBD1 CASSGRDSAHGYTF TGTGCCAGCAGCGGCCGGGACAGTGCCCATGGCTACACCTTC
- TRBJ2-5 TRBV29-1 - CSVEGGLLGTYQETQYF TGCAGCGTTGAAGGGGGACTCCTGGGGACGTACCAAGAGACCCAGTACTTC
- TRBJ2-3 TRBV10-3 - CATVPGPSSTDTQYF TGTGCCACCGTCCCGGGACCCAGTAGCACAGATACGCAGTATTTT
few TRBJ1-5 TRBV5-1 TRBD1 CASSLDRANQPQHF TGCGCCAGCAGCCTGGACAGGGCCAATCAGCCCCAGCATTTT
- TRBJ1-2 TRBV28 - CASSPSSISYGYTF TGTGCCAGCAGTCCCTCCAGCATCTCCTATGGCTACACCTTC
- TRBJ1-5 TRBV7-2 TRBD1 CASSRGQRGRSPQHF TGTGCCAGCAGCCGGGGACAGAGAGGTCGTTCGCCCCAGCATTTT